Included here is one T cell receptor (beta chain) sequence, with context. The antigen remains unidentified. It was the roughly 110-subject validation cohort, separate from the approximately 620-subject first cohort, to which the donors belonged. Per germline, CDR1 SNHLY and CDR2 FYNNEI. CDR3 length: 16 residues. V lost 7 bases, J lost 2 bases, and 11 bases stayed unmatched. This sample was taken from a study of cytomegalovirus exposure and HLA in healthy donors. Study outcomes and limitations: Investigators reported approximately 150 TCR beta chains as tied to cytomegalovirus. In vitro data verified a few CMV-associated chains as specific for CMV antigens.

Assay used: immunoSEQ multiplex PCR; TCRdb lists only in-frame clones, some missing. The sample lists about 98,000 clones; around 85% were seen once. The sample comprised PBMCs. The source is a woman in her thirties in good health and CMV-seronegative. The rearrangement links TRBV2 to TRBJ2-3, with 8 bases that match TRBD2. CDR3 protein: CASINPMTSVTDTQYF. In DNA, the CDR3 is TGTGCCAGCATTAATCCAATGACTAGCGTCACAGATACGCAGTATTTT.